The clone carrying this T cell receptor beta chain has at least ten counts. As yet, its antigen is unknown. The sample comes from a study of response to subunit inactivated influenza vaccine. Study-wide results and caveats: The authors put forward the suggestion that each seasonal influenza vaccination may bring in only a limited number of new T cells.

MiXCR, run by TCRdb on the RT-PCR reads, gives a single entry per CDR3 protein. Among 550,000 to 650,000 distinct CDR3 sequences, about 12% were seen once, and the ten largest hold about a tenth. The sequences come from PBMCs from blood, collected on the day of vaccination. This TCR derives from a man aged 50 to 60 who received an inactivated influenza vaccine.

CDR3 protein: CASTPRGSEQFF. The CDR3, as DNA: TGTGCCAGCACCCCCAGAGGCTCTGAGCAGTTCTTC. This rearrangement joins TRBV12-3 or TRBV12-4 to TRBJ2-1; the D is unclear. CDR3 size: 12 residues. V was shortened by 7 bases and J by 9 bases, with 13 bases between the two germline ends.